The 24 T cell receptor beta chains in this list originate from one sample, sequenced in a study of siplizumab effects on memory and regulatory T cells. Assay used: immunoSEQ multiplex PCR; TCRdb lists only in-frame clones, some missing. The table records some 100,000 clones, approximately 92% of them present only once. The material sequenced was non-Treg CD4+ T cells sorted from blood. The receptor set was obtained from a human donor in good health.

The rearrangement uses TRBV19 and TRBJ1-1; D ambiguous. Germline loops: CDR1 LNHDA, CDR2 SQIVND (reference sequence). The ends were cut back, 6 bases at V and 1 base at J, with 12 bases in the middle. CDR3 length: 14 amino acids. CDR3 residues: CASRVSQSNTEAFF. CDR3 nucleotide sequence: TGTGCCAGTAGGGTCAGCCAATCGAACACTGAAGCTTTCTTT.

This rearrangement joins TRBV6-4 to TRBJ1-1, with 7 bases aligning to TRBD1. This CDR3 has 14 amino acids. V gave up 5 bases and J gave up 1 base; unmatched junction bases: 4. Germline CDR1 MRHNA, CDR2 SNTAGT. The CDR3 sequence: CASSQGGWNTEAFF. The CDR3 nucleotides read TGTGCCAGCAGTCAGGGGGGGTGGAACACTGAAGCTTTCTTT.

The J gene is TRBJ2-2, the V gene TRBV7-3, with 9 nucleotides matching TRBD2. From germline, CDR1 is SGHTA and CDR2 FQGTGA. Trimming took 0 bases from V and 5 from J; bases not matched to a gene: 7. There are 17 residues in the CDR3. The CDR3 nucleotides read TGTGCCAGCAGCTTAACGTCTAGCGGGGCGAGTACCGGGGAGCTGTTTTTT. Translation gives CASSLTSSGASTGELFF.

The table lists this clone with a count of one. The chain uses TRBV9 and TRBJ2-1; 15 bases match TRBD2. Germline values: CDR1 SGDLS, CDR2 YYNGEE. Losses at the gene ends were 1 base for V and 13 bases for J; bases not matched to a gene: 6. This CDR3 has 15 residues. CDR3 amino acids: CASSVTGTSGGIQFF. CDR3 sequence (DNA): TGTGCCAGCAGCGTAACGGGGACTAGCGGGGGGATACAGTTCTTC.

This clone was recorded only once. The chain has TRBV18 and TRBJ1-1, with D possibly being TRBD1 (6 bases). In germline, CDR1 is KGHSH, CDR2 LQKENI. Trimming removed 4 bases at V and 10 bases at J, with 16 bases between. The CDR3 consists of 13 residues. In DNA form, the CDR3 reads TGTGCCAGCTCACGAGACTATATAGGGGGAGCTTTCTTT. Protein product: CASSRDYIGGAFF.

The chain uses TRBV9 and TRBJ1-5; 7 bases map to TRBD1. Germline assignment: CDR1 SGDLS and CDR2 YYNGEE. The CDR3 extends over 16 amino acids. The ends lost 0 bases at V and 0 bases at J; junction bases unmatched: 3. For the CDR3, the DNA is TGTGCCAGCAGCGTAGGAGGGACAGATAGCAATCAGCCCCAGCATTTT. This translates into CASSVGGTDSNQPQHF. Full variable domain (missing parts from reference TRBV9 and TRBJ1-5): DSGVTQTPKHLITATGQRVTLRCSPRSGDLSVYWYQQSLDQGLQFLIQYYNGEERAKGNILERFSAQQFPDLHSELNLSSLELGDSALYFCASSVGGTDSNQPQHFGDGTRLSIL.

The V call is TRBV10-3, the J call TRBJ2-7; 10 nucleotides line up with TRBD2. The J segment lost 4 bases and the V segment lost 4 bases, leaving 1 base of the junction unmatched. The germline V gene encodes CDR1 ENHRY and CDR2 SYGVKD. The CDR3 is 13 residues long. The CDR3 loop reads CAISASGGYEQYF. CDR3 in DNA: TGTGCCATCAGTGCTAGCGGGGGTTACGAGCAGTACTTC.

The chain uses TRBV6-5 and TRBJ1-2; the D gene is possibly TRBD1 (5 bases). The CDR3 is 14 amino acids. V was clipped by 7 bases and J by 4 bases, with 16 bases between them. The germline CDR1 and CDR2 sequences are MNHEY and SVGAGI. The CDR3 protein is CASNARGVGYGYTF. The CDR3 nucleotides read TGTGCCAGCAATGCCCGGGGGGTGGGCTATGGCTACACCTTC.

In this sample, this clone turned up a few times. This sequence joins TRBV30 and TRBJ1-5, with a weak D call TRBD1 (5 bases). V lost 0 bases to trimming and J lost 7 bases, with 10 bases between them. The V gene's germline CDR1 is GTSNPN and CDR2 SVGIG (reference sequence). The CDR3 is 13 residues long. The CDR3 sequence is CAWSVRDGQPQHF. CDR3 bases: TGTGCCTGGAGTGTCAGGGACGGACAGCCCCAGCATTTT. Supplemented by reference TRBV30 and TRBJ1-5, the full variable domain reads SQTIHQWPATLVQPVGSPLSLECTVEGTSNPNLYWYRQAAGRGLQLLFYSVGIGQISSEVPQNLSASRPQDRQFILSSKKLLLSDSGFYLCAWSVRDGQPQHFGDGTRLSIL.

This clone was found once. V is TRBV7-2 and J is TRBJ1-1, with 8 bases that match TRBD1. The CDR3 runs 15 residues. The trim removed 6 bases at V and 0 bases at J, leaving 6 bases unmatched. In germline, CDR1 is SGHTA, CDR2 FQGNSA. DNA for the CDR3: TGTGCCAGCAGAAACGGACAGGGAATGAACACTGAAGCTTTCTTT. It specifies CASRNGQGMNTEAFF.

This clone appeared once. The V call is TRBV28, the J call TRBJ1-5; 7 nucleotides agree with TRBD1. J gave up 3 bases and V 7 bases, and 6 bases lay outside the gene matches. This CDR3 contains 14 residues. Germline V gene lookup returns CDR1 MDHEN and CDR2 SYDVKM. The CDR3 coding sequence is TGTGCCAGCAATAGACAGGGTCCCAATCAGCCCCAGCATTTT. It yields the protein CASNRQGPNQPQHF. Based on the CDR3 plus reference TRBV28 and TRBJ1-5, the full variable domain is DVKVTQSSRYLVKRTGEKVFLECVQDMDHENMFWYRQDPGLGLRLIYFSYDVKMKEKGDIPEGYSVSREKKERFSLILESASTNQTSMYLCASNRQGPNQPQHFGDGTRLSIL.

V is TRBV18 and J is TRBJ2-1, with TRBD2 matching 10 bases. This CDR3 is built from 15 residues. Germline V gene sequence: CDR1 KGHSH, CDR2 LQKENI. J lost 7 bases, V lost 6 bases, and 9 bases had no gene match. The CDR3 loop reads CASSLSGGARNEQFF. In nucleotides, the CDR3 is TGTGCCAGCTCCCTCAGCGGGGGGGCGAGGAATGAGCAGTTCTTC.

The gene calls are TRBV10-3 and TRBJ2-2; the match to TRBD1 covers 9 bases. CDR1 is ENHRY and CDR2 is SYGVKD in the germline V gene. V lost 11 bases, J lost 2 bases, and 12 bases stayed unmatched. The CDR3 sequence is 16 residues long. Written as DNA, the CDR3 is TGTGCCCGGACCCCCGGGGACAGGGATAACACCGGGGAGCTGTTTTTT. This translates into CARTPGDRDNTGELFF.

The chain employs TRBV19 and TRBJ2-1, with TRBD1 identical over 9 bases. The CDR3 sequence is 14 residues long. Germline V gene data show CDR1 as LNHDA and CDR2 as SQIVND (reference sequence). V dropped 9 bases and J dropped 4; count of bases not matched to a gene: 7. CDR3 sequence (DNA): TGTGCCAGCCAGGAGGACAGGGGATACAATGAGCAGTTCTTC. Protein sequence: CASQEDRGYNEQFF.

The rearrangement joins TRBV19 to TRBJ1-1, with D perhaps matching TRBD1 (5 bases). Germline assignment: CDR1 LNHDA and CDR2 SQIVND (reference sequence). The CDR3 has 13 residues. Trimming stripped 4 bases from V and 1 base from J, with 7 bases between. CDR3 region: CASSTDRNTEAFF. CDR3 in DNA: TGTGCCAGTAGTACTGACAGGAACACTGAAGCTTTCTTT. The variable domain in full, completed from reference TRBV19 and TRBJ1-1, reads DGGITQSPKYLFRKEGQNVTLSCEQNLNHDAMYWYRQDPGQGLRLIYYSQIVNDFQKGDIAEGYSVSREKKESFPLTVTSAQKNPTAFYLCASSTDRNTEAFFGQGTRLTVV.

This clone was seen once. V usage is TRBV9 and J usage is TRBJ1-4; D remains ambiguous. V was shortened by 4 bases and J by 3 bases, with 13 bases between the two germline ends. Germline V lookup: CDR1 SGDLS, CDR2 YYNGEE. This CDR3 has 15 amino acids. CDR3 loop: CASSPIGQANEKLFF. In DNA form, the CDR3 reads TGTGCCAGCAGCCCAATCGGTCAGGCTAATGAAAAACTGTTTTTT.

The chain uses TRBV2 and TRBJ1-6; maybe TRBD1 (5 bases). Germline values: CDR1 SNHLY, CDR2 FYNNEI. V lost 6 bases to trimming and J lost 6 bases, with 9 bases between them. The CDR3 loop spans 13 amino acids. The CDR3 region has the DNA TGTGCCAGCAGGGAGACAGTTAATTCACCCCTCCACTTT. Translating gives CASRETVNSPLHF.

This chain links TRBV7-9 with TRBJ1-1; D uncertain. Germline values: CDR1 SEHNR, CDR2 FQNEAQ (reference sequence). V was trimmed by 5 bases and J by 0 bases, leaving 7 bases between them. CDR3 length equals 13 residues. The CDR3 here is CASSRNMNTEAFF. CDR3 coding DNA: TGTGCCAGCAGCCGCAACATGAACACTGAAGCTTTCTTT.

The chain couples TRBV7-9 to TRBJ2-1, with 10 bases aligning to TRBD1. CDR1 is SEHNR, CDR2 FQNEAQ, per germline (reference sequence). V trimming: 4 bases; J trimming: 4 bases; junction bases outside the gene matches: 10. The CDR3 is made up of 17 amino acids. CDR3: CASSSYQDRGSYNEQFF. The CDR3 DNA is TGTGCCAGCAGCTCTTATCAGGACAGGGGGTCATACAATGAGCAGTTCTTC. The whole variable domain, remainder taken from reference TRBV7-9 and TRBJ2-1, is DTGVSQNPRHKITKRGQNVTFRCDPISEHNRLYWYRQTLGQGPEFLTYFQNEAQLEKSRLLSDRFSAERPKGSFSTLEIQRTEQGDSAMYLCASSSYQDRGSYNEQFFGPGTRLTVL.

The genes are TRBV19 and TRBJ1-2; TRBD1 aligns across 7 bases. This CDR3 spans 13 amino acids. Germline lookup yields CDR1 LNHDA and CDR2 SQIVND (reference sequence). The V and J ends lost 6 bases and 4 bases, in that order; junction bases with no gene match: 5. The CDR3 DNA reads TGTGCCAGTAGCGCAGGGGGTTCCTATGGCTACACCTTC. The encoded protein is CASSAGGSYGYTF.

This chain connects TRBV7-3 to TRBJ2-1; D not resolved. Germline-derived CDR1 and CDR2 are SGHTA and FQGTGA. The CDR3 runs to 13 residues. V lost 1 base and J lost 5, with 6 bases in between. The CDR3 protein is CASSLIGNNEQFF. In DNA, the CDR3 is TGTGCCAGCAGCTTAATCGGTAACAATGAGCAGTTCTTC.

The chain uses TRBV11-1 and TRBJ1-2, with 7 bases lining up with TRBD1. V was clipped by 9 bases and J by 0 bases; unmatched bases: 7. Looked up from germline, CDR1 is SGHAT and CDR2 is FQDESV (reference sequence). CDR3 length equals 14 residues. In DNA, the CDR3 is TGTGCCAGGATTGGGGACAGTCCTAACTATGGCTACACCTTC. Translating it yields CARIGDSPNYGYTF.

The CDR3 loop is CASSFSGVSTDTQYF. The CDR3 nucleotides read TGCGCCAGCAGCTTTAGCGGGGTTAGCACAGATACGCAGTATTTT. This chain joins TRBV5-1 and TRBJ2-3; 8 nucleotides match TRBD2. The trim removed 2 bases at V and 0 bases at J, leaving 2 bases unmatched. From germline, CDR1 is SGHRS and CDR2 YFSETQ. The CDR3 has 15 residues.

The chain joins TRBV5-1 to TRBJ2-5; possibly TRBD1 or TRBD2 for D (5 bases each). Germline V gene lookup returns CDR1 SGHRS and CDR2 YFSETQ. This CDR3 comprises 16 residues. V shed 0 bases and J shed 2 bases, with 14 bases lying between them. This CDR3 reads CASSLVGGLWQETQYF. In nucleotides, the CDR3 is TGCGCCAGCAGCTTGGTTGGGGGATTGTGGCAAGAGACCCAGTACTTC.